A single sample is the source of the 20 T cell receptor beta chains below, sequenced in a study of PD-1 blockade in classical Hodgkin lymphoma. Libraries were prepared by immunoSEQ multiplex PCR; TCRdb keeps only in-frame clonotypes and omits some of them. The table shows tens of thousands of clones, with about 91% occurring only once. No patient escaped relapse after autologous stem cell transplantation, and brentuximab vedotin exposure varied. Sequencing was performed on peripheral blood mononuclear cells (PBMCs), taken before the second cycle of nivolumab. The source is a human donor with classical Hodgkin lymphoma.

V and J are TRBV5-1 and TRBJ2-2, with D maybe TRBD2 (5 bases). Between the trimmed V and J ends, which lost 0 bases and 4 bases, there was a span of 13 bases. The CDR3 contains 16 residues. Germline V CDR1 and CDR2: SGHRS, YFSETQ. For the CDR3, the DNA is TGCGCCAGCAGCTTGGGGACTGCGTCCCTCACCGGGGAGCTGTTTTTT. Its translation is CASSLGTASLTGELFF.

The chain combines TRBV2 with TRBJ1-4; 7 positions match TRBD1. This CDR3 contains 15 residues. Trimming cost V 5 bases and J 8 bases; bases outside gene matches: 11. Germline V CDR1 and CDR2: SNHLY, FYNNEI. The CDR3 DNA follows: TGTGCCAGCAGTCTGCTTAGACAGGGAAACGAAAAACTGTTTTTT. This codes for CASSLLRQGNEKLFF.

The chain has TRBV11-2 and TRBJ2-1; 9 bases align to TRBD2. V lost 5 bases, J lost 6 bases, and 8 bases stayed unmatched. This CDR3 contains 15 residues. Germline lookup yields CDR1 SGHAT and CDR2 FQNNGV. CDR3 sequence: CASSRREGISNEQFF. The DNA for the CDR3 is TGTGCCAGCAGCAGGCGGGAGGGGATCTCCAATGAGCAGTTCTTC.

V is TRBV4-2 and J is TRBJ1-2; tentative D call: TRBD1 (6 bases). V lost 4 bases to trimming and J lost 6 bases, with 30 bases between them. This CDR3 comprises 19 residues. CDR1 and CDR2 (germline): LGHNA, YNFKEQ. This CDR3 is CASSPDTGAYNRAIDGYTF. In DNA form, the CDR3 reads TGTGCCAGCAGCCCAGACACCGGGGCCTATAACAGGGCGATCGATGGCTACACCTTC.

The rearrangement joins TRBV7-9 to TRBJ2-7; no firm D call. The CDR3 is 14 amino acids. CDR1 is SEHNR and CDR2 is FQNEAQ in the germline V gene (reference sequence). Trimming took 3 bases from V and 0 from J, leaving 9 bases between them. CDR3 loop: CASSFTDLSYEQYF. The CDR3 bases are TGTGCCAGCAGCTTTACAGATCTCTCCTACGAGCAGTACTTC.

The V call is TRBV19, the J call TRBJ2-7; 8 positions match TRBD2. Germline-derived CDR1 and CDR2 are LNHDA and SQIVND (reference sequence). The V segment lost 4 bases and the J segment 0 bases; nucleotides outside the gene matches: 2. The CDR3 has 14 residues. The CDR3 region is CASSTGTSSYEQYF. The CDR3 DNA follows: TGTGCCAGTAGTACCGGGACTAGCTCCTACGAGCAGTACTTC.

The chain is built from TRBV7-9 and TRBJ1-2; the D gene is possibly TRBD1 (6 bases). CDR1 SEHNR and CDR2 FQNEAQ come from the germline V gene (reference sequence). The CDR3 runs 12 residues. The germline V and J ends were trimmed by 4 bases and 5 bases, with 8 bases remaining between them. CDR3 coding DNA: TGTGCCAGCAGCTCGACAGGATATGGCTACACCTTC. Translated: CASSSTGYGYTF.

The rearrangement links TRBV7-9 to TRBJ1-4; maybe TRBD1 (6 bases). V was clipped by 5 bases and J by 8 bases, with 15 bases between them. Germline V gene data show CDR1 as SEHNR and CDR2 as FQNEAQ (reference sequence). This CDR3 is 14 amino acids long. CDR3 loop: CASSDSRTEEKLFF. As DNA, the CDR3 is TGTGCCAGCAGCGATTCGAGGACAGAAGAAAAACTGTTTTTT.

The chain combines TRBV27 with TRBJ2-7, with a tentative D call TRBD1 (6 bases). V lost 1 base, J lost 2 bases, and 15 bases lay in between. CDR3 length equals 16 residues. CDR1 is MNHEY and CDR2 is SMNVEV in the germline V gene (reference sequence). The DNA of the CDR3 is TGTGCCAGCAGTTTATTTGGGGACAAGCGGCCCTACGAGCAGTACTTC. Protein sequence: CASSLFGDKRPYEQYF.

Here the CDR3 DNA reads TGCGCCAGCAGCTTGGTGGCAGGGGATCTCGGCTACACCTTC. It yields the protein CASSLVAGDLGYTF. The chain combines TRBV5-1 with TRBJ1-2, with D tentatively TRBD1 (6 bases). V was shortened by 0 bases and J by 8 bases, with 14 bases between the two germline ends. The germline V gene encodes CDR1 SGHRS and CDR2 YFSETQ. CDR3 size: 14 residues.

The J gene is TRBJ2-2, the V gene TRBV19, with D perhaps matching TRBD1 (5 bases). V lost 6 bases and J 6 bases, leaving 11 bases between the germline ends. CDR1 and CDR2 from the germline V gene are LNHDA and SQIVND (reference sequence). The CDR3 loop spans 13 amino acids. In DNA form, the CDR3 reads TGTGCCAGTAGGCTTCAGGGTCCCGGGGAGCTGTTTTTT. Protein sequence: CASRLQGPGELFF.

This chain connects TRBV4-2 to TRBJ2-5; D is possibly TRBD2 (5 bases). CDR1 is LGHNA and CDR2 is YNFKEQ in the germline V gene. V shed 5 bases and J shed 2 bases, with 12 bases lying between them. The CDR3 consists of 14 residues. The CDR3 nucleotides read TGTGCCAGCAGCTTTCGACGGGGACAAGAGACCCAGTACTTC. Translation gives CASSFRRGQETQYF.

This chain joins TRBV19 and TRBJ1-1, with D perhaps TRBD1 (6 bases). This CDR3 has 14 amino acids. Trimming shortened V by 3 bases and J by 4 bases, and 12 bases separated the two germline ends. The germline V gene encodes CDR1 LNHDA and CDR2 SQIVND (reference sequence). Here the CDR3 DNA reads TGTGCCAGTAGTATCAGGGAAGGGGGCACTGAAGCTTTCTTT. It encodes CASSIREGGTEAFF.

The chain couples TRBV7-9 to TRBJ1-4; unclear D gene. The CDR3 is 11 amino acids. Germline-derived CDR1 and CDR2 are SEHNR and FQNEAQ (reference sequence). Trimming took off 3 bases at V and 7 bases at J, with 3 bases between the two ends. The CDR3 sequence: CASSFGEKLFF. In DNA form, the CDR3 reads TGTGCCAGCAGCTTTGGTGAAAAACTGTTTTTT.

The CDR3 loop is CASSESGGGVNEQFF. The CDR3 DNA reads TGCGCCAGCAGTGAGTCAGGCGGGGGGGTAAATGAGCAGTTCTTC. The rearrangement links TRBV10-2 to TRBJ2-1; 9 bases are shared with TRBD2. After removal of 0 bases from V and 7 bases from J, the junction contained 4 bases not matched to a gene. The CDR3 totals 15 residues. The germline gives CDR1 WSHSY, CDR2 SAAADI.

The chain carries TRBV28 and TRBJ2-7; no reliable D call. There are 12 residues in the CDR3. Germline CDR1 and CDR2: MDHEN and SYDVKM. Trimming stripped 3 bases from V and 0 bases from J, with 3 bases between. Here the CDR3 DNA reads TGTGCCAGCAGTTTTGTCTCCTACGAGCAGTACTTC. Translation gives CASSFVSYEQYF.

V is TRBV7-2 and J is TRBJ2-1; maybe TRBD2 (6 bases). The CDR3 spans 15 residues. V lost 2 bases and J 2 bases, leaving 10 bases between the germline ends. The germline CDR1 and CDR2 sequences are SGHTA and FQGNSA. The CDR3 spells CASSLIGSAYNEQFF. The CDR3 DNA sequence: TGTGCCAGCAGCTTAATCGGGAGTGCCTACAATGAGCAGTTCTTC.

The chain has TRBV28 and TRBJ2-7; TRBD2 aligns across 9 bases. V dropped 2 bases and J dropped 6; count of bases not matched to a gene: 8. CDR3 size: 15 residues. The V gene's germline CDR1 is MDHEN and CDR2 SYDVKM. This chain's CDR3 is CASSLAAGGLFEQYF. CDR3 DNA sequence: TGTGCCAGCAGTTTAGCGGCGGGAGGGCTTTTCGAGCAGTACTTC.

The rearrangement uses TRBV4-1 and TRBJ2-7; possibly TRBD1 for D (6 bases). This CDR3 is built from 13 residues. Germline loops: CDR1 MGHRA, CDR2 YSYEKL. Trimming removed 1 base at V and 3 bases at J, with 7 bases between. The CDR3 nucleotides are TGCGCCAGCAGCCAAGGGACAGACTACGAGCAGTACTTC. It encodes CASSQGTDYEQYF.

This chain connects TRBV13 to TRBJ2-2; the D gene is possibly TRBD2 (6 bases). V was shortened by 0 bases and J by 0 bases, with 8 bases between the two germline ends. The CDR3 is 16 residues long. CDR1 is PRHDT, CDR2 FYEKMQ, per germline (reference sequence). The CDR3 sequence is CASSLGAGSNTGELFF. The DNA of the CDR3 is TGTGCCAGCAGCTTAGGGGCGGGATCGAACACCGGGGAGCTGTTTTTT.